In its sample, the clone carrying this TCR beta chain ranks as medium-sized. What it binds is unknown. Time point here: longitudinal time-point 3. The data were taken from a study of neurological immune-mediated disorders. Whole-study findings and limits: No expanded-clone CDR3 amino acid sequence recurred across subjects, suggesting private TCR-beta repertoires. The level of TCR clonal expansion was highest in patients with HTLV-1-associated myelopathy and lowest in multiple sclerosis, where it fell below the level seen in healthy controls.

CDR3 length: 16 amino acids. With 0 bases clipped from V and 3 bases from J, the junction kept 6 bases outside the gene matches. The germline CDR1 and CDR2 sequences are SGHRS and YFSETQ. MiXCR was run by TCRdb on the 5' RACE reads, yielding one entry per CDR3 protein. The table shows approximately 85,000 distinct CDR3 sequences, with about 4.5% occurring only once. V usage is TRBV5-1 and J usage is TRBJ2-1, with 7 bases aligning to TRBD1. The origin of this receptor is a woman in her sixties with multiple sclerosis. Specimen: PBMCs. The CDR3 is CASSLGPRQGYNEQFF. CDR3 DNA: TGCGCCAGCAGCTTGGGTCCCAGACAGGGCTACAATGAGCAGTTCTTC.